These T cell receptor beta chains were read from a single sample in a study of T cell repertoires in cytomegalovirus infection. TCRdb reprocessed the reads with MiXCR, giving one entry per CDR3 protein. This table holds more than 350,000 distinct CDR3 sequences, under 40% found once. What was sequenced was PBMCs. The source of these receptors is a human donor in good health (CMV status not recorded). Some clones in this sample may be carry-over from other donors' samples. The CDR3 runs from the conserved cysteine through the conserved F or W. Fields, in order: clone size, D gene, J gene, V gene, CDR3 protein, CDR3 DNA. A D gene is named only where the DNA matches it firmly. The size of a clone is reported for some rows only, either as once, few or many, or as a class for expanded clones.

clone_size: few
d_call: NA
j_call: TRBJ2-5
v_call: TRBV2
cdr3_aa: CASSSSLGGRQETQYF
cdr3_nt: TGTGCCAGCAGTTCCTCCTTGGGGGGGCGGCAAGAGACCCAGTACTTC

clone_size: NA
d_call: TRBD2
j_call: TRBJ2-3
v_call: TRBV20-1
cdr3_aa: CSARSAGGPADTQYF
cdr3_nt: TGCAGTGCTAGAAGCGCGGGGGGGCCGGCAGATACGCAGTATTTT

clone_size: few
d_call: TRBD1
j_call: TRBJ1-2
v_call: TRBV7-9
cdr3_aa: CAATGQVPGYTF
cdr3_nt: TGTGCGGCAACGGGACAGGTTCCGGGCTACACCTTC

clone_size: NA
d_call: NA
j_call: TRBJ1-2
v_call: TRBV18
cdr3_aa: CASSYQRPGPGYGYTF
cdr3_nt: TGTGCCAGCTCATACCAACGACCGGGCCCGGGCTATGGCTACACCTTC

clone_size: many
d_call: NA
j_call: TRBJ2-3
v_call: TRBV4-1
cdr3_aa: CASSQGGRDTQYF
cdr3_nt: TGCGCCAGCAGCCAGGGGGGACGAGATACGCAGTATTTT

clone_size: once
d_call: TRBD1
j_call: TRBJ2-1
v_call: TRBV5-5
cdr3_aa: CASSWGGTGYEQFF
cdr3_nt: TGTGCCAGCAGCTGGGGAGGGACAGGGTATGAGCAGTTCTTC

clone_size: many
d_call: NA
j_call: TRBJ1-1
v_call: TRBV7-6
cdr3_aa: CASSPRGANTEAFF
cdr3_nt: TGTGCCAGCAGCCCCCGGGGTGCTAACACTGAAGCTTTCTTT

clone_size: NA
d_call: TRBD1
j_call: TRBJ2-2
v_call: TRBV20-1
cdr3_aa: CSARRGQGTNTGELFF
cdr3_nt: TGCAGTGCTAGGAGGGGACAGGGGACCAACACCGGGGAGCTGTTTTTT

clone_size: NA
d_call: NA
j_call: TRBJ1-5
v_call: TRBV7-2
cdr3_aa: CASSSSTGPQPQHF
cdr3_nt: TGTGCCAGCAGCTCTTCGACAGGTCCTCAGCCCCAGCATTTT

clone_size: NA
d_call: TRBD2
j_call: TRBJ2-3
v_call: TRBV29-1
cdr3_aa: CSVESGGKTDTQYF
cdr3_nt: TGCAGCGTTGAGTCCGGGGGGAAAACAGATACGCAGTATTTT

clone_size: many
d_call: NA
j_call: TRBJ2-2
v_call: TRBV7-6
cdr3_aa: CASSLPGADGELFF
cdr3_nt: TGTGCCAGCAGCTTACCCGGGGCTGACGGGGAGCTGTTTTTT

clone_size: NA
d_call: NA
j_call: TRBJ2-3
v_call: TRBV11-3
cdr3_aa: CASSLDGGTTDTQYF
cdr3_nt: TGTGCCAGCAGCTTAGACGGCGGAACCACAGATACGCAGTATTTT

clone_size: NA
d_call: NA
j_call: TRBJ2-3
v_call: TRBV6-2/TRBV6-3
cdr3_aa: CASSYGEDTQYF
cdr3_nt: TGTGCCAGCAGTTACGGGGAGGATACGCAGTATTTT

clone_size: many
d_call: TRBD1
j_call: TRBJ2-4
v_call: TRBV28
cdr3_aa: CASSETGPLAKNIQYF
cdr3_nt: TGTGCCAGCAGTGAGACAGGGCCTCTAGCCAAAAACATTCAGTACTTC

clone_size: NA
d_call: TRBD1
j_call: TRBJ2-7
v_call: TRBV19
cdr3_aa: CASSIGTGDYEQYF
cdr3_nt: TGTGCCAGTAGTATTGGGACAGGGGACTACGAGCAGTACTTC

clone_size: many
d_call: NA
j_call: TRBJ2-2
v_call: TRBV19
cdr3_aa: CASSIKSRGSGAGELFF
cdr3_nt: TGTGCCAGTAGTATAAAATCAAGGGGCTCGGGGGCCGGGGAGCTGTTTTTT

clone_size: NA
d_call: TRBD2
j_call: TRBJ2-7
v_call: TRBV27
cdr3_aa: CASSLPGGLSYEQYF
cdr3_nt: TGTGCCAGCAGTTTACCGGGGGGGCTCTCCTACGAGCAGTACTTC

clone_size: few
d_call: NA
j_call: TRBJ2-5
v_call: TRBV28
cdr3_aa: CASKRHGQETQYF
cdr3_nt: TGTGCCAGCAAACGTCACGGACAAGAGACCCAGTACTTC

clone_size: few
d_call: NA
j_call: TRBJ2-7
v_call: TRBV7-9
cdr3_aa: CASSLAARSYEQYF
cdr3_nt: TGTGCCAGCAGCTTAGCGGCCAGATCTTACGAGCAGTACTTC

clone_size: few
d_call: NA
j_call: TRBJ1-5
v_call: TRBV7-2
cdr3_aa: CASSLATYQPQHF
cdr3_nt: TGTGCCAGCAGCTTAGCTACATATCAGCCCCAGCATTTT

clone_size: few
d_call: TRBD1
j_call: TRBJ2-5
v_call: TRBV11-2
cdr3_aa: CASSPGTGVWETQYF
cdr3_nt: TGTGCCAGCAGCCCAGGGACAGGGGTGTGGGAGACCCAGTACTTC

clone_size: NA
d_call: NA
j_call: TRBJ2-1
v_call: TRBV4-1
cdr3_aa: CASSQPGTDEQFF
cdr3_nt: TGCGCCAGCAGCCAACCCGGTACCGATGAGCAGTTCTTC

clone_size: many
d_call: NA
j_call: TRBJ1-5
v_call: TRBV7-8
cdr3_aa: CASSLKRFSNQPQHF
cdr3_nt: TGTGCCAGCAGCTTAAAGAGGTTTAGCAATCAGCCCCAGCATTTT

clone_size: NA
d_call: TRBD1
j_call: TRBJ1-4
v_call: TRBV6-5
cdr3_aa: CASSHTGTGNEKLFF
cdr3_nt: TGTGCCAGCAGCCACACCGGGACAGGGAATGAAAAACTGTTTTTT

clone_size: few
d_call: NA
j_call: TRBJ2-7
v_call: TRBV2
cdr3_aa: CASRGRDRQYF
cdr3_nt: TGTGCCAGCAGAGGTCGGGACCGGCAGTACTTC